This T cell receptor (beta chain) originates from a study of cytomegalovirus exposure and HLA in healthy donors. The study's findings and limits: Excluded were some V segments that proved indistinguishable, including TRBV6-2 and TRBV6-3. Cytomegalovirus-associated status was assigned to some 180 TCR beta chains. Previously analyzed data showed that most TCR beta V segments were productive at a frequency of about 87% or about 30%.

The CDR3 is 13 amino acids. Germline lookup yields CDR1 SGHAT and CDR2 FQNNGV. Trimming took 6 bases from V and 4 from J, leaving 12 bases between them. PCR primers comprised 60 Vbeta and 13 Jbeta primers. This table comes from immunoSEQ multiplex PCR, and its TCRdb copy is limited to in-frame clones, with some not included. The listing contains some 130,000 clones. With regard to this clone: Its antigen is as yet unknown.

This clonotype was obtained from a woman between 40 and 55 years old in good health and CMV-seropositive. This chain joins TRBV11-2 and TRBJ1-2; the D gene is possibly TRBD1 (6 bases). The sample comprised PBMCs. CDR3 loop: CASSPGAPYGYTF. In DNA, the CDR3 is TGTGCCAGCAGTCCAGGGGCCCCCTATGGCTACACCTTC.